This T cell receptor beta chain was found in a study of T-cell reconstitution after alpha-beta-depleted transplantation in children. Library preparation (for TCRbeta) was performed with unique molecular identifiers. TCRdb ran MiXCR on the PCR reads and lists one entry per CDR3 protein. This sample has just over 350,000 distinct CDR3 sequences; more than 10% occur once, and the top ten carry around 4.5%. In its sample, this clonotype was seen many times. V lost 0 bases and J 5 bases, leaving 13 bases between the germline ends. The CDR3 sequence is 15 residues long. CDR1 and CDR2 (germline): MNHEY, SMNVEV (reference sequence).

This chain uses TRBV27 with TRBJ1-1; D is ambiguous. Sequenced here: PBMCs, sampled from the stem cell graft. This TCR came from a human donor who donated a stem cell graft to a child with Fanconi anemia. The CDR3 loop is CASSLSVGAGTEAFF. The CDR3 DNA is TGTGCCAGCAGTTTATCTGTGGGCGCGGGTACTGAAGCTTTCTTT.